The entry below describes one T cell receptor beta chain. This clone was detected only once. It lacks a known antigen. No much larger clone is present one base from it, and per-base qualities are unavailable. TCRbeta CDR3 regions were amplified from genomic DNA using the immunoSEQ Assay, a bias-controlled multiplex PCR. The study's own analysis went as follows. Nucleated cell counts per sample were estimated from amplification of reference gene primers within the assay. To quantify the absolute abundance of each unique TCRbeta CDR3 rearrangement, sequence reads were collapsed and filtered. For each sample, productive Simpson clonality was calculated as the square root of Simpson's diversity index across productive rearrangements. In TCRdb, the immuneACCESS table is reduced to in-frame sequences with V and J assigned. These tables do not hold every clone; where another copy was compared, an unresolved V gene accounts for under half, and the others remain unexplained. That table supplies the V and J calls and clone size; D and trimming were determined from the DNA. This sample comprises 100,000 to 150,000 clones, roughly two thirds of them detected only once. The ten largest clonotypes hold 1.9% of the sample.

This record belongs to a study of blood T cell repertoires in COVID-19 (dated by TCRdb to the early 2020s). Broadly, across the study: The collaborator samples originated in the United States, Italy and Spain and spanned the acute and convalescent phases of COVID-19. The material from the prospective study consisted of cDNA or gDNA derived from T cells, B-cell-depleted T cells, or PBMCs. The sample metadata nearly always contained a de-identified subject ID, COVID-19 status, age in years and sex. Subjects who had been exposed to COVID-19, were actively infected with it, or had recovered from it provided the deeply sampled blood TCRbeta repertoires that made up the dataset. Where HLA class I and class II types were available, the types were taken from metadata supplied by the sample provider, not from assay-based typing. The repertoires were made available in a free public database intended to serve as a resource for research on the immune response to SARS-CoV-2. Samples came from the ongoing ImmuneRACE study (first 160 participants) plus 1,254 subjects from 6 global collaborators. The investigation overall reported the following: The quantity of clinical and demographic metadata differed by source and by participant and was supplied without curation.

The collaborating institutions used their own protocols to collect whole blood in K2EDTA tubes. For TCRbeta analysis, collaborator samples were shipped as frozen whole blood, as isolated PBMCs, or as DNA extracted from either sample type. In the germline V gene, CDR1 corresponds to MNHEY and CDR2 to SVGAGI. V and J lose 0 bases and 2 bases, and a span of 11 bases separates them. CDR3 length: 16 amino acids, cysteine to phenylalanine. CDR3 DNA is the only sequence kept; it has 48 bases, read in frame from the first base. Material for sequencing was peripheral blood. The sequence was collected from a woman in her 70s with acute or convalescent COVID-19. The rearrangement combines TRBV6-5 with TRBJ2-1; the D segment could be TRBD2, given 6 matching bases. CDR3 region: CASSYSEEGTYNEQFF. The DNA sequence is TGTGCCAGCAGTTACTCAGAGGAGGGGACCTACAATGAGCAGTTCTTC.